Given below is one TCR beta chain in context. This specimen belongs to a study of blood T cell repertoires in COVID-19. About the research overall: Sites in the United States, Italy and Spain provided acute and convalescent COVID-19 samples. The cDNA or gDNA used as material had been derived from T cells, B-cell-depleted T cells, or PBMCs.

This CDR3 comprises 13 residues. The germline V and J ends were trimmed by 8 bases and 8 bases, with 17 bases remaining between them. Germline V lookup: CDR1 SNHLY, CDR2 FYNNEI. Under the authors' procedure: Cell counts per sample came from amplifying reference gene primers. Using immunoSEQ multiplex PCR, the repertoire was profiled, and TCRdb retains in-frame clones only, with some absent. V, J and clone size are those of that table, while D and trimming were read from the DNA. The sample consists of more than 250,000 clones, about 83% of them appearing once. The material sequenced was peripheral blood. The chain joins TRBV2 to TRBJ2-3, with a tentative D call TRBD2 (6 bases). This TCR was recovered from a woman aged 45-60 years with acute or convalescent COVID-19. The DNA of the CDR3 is TGTGCCAGCCTACCCTCTGTGGAGGGTACGCAGTATTTT. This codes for CASLPSVEGTQYF.